The 3 T cell receptor beta chains below come from one sample, sequenced in a study of graft-versus-host responses after intestinal transplantation. Measured with immunoSEQ multiplex PCR; TCRdb has only the in-frame clones, and not every one. The sample consists of 75,000 to 95,000 clones, 91% of them appearing once. These receptors' targets are unknown. The sequencing used unstimulated CD4+ T cells sorted from spleen or lymph node cells, collected before transplant. These receptors all stem from a human donor who was the organ donor for an intestinal transplant.

This chain connects TRBV7-8 to TRBJ2-7; 8 nucleotides align to TRBD2. With 3 bases clipped from V and 0 bases from J, the junction kept 7 bases outside the gene matches. The CDR3 spans 16 residues. The germline gives CDR1 SGHVS, CDR2 FQNEAQ. The CDR3 spells CASSLRPGLVSYEQYF. CDR3 sequence (DNA): TGTGCCAGCAGCTTGAGGCCGGGACTAGTCTCCTACGAGCAGTACTTC. The variable domain in full, with the rest retrieved from reference TRBV7-8 and TRBJ2-7, is GAGVSQSPRYKVAKRGQDVALRCDPISGHVSLFWYQQALGQGPEFLTYFQNEAQLDKSGLPSDRFFAERPEGSVSTLKIQRTQQEDSAVYLCASSLRPGLVSYEQYFGPGTRLTVT.

The chain links TRBV6-1 to TRBJ2-7; a weak D match, TRBD2 (6 bases). Germline V lookup: CDR1 MNHNS, CDR2 SASEGT. V lost 7 bases and J 0 bases, leaving 16 bases between the germline ends. This CDR3 is built from 15 residues. The CDR3 protein is CASTGRGTTSYEQYF. Written as DNA, the CDR3 is TGTGCCAGCACCGGGAGAGGAACTACCTCCTACGAGCAGTACTTC.

This clone has just one count. This chain connects TRBV6-5 to TRBJ2-7, with D perhaps TRBD1 (5 bases). Germline CDR1 is MNHEY and CDR2 is SVGAGI. CDR3 size: 15 residues. The V end was cut by 0 bases, the J end by 0 bases, with 9 bases between. DNA of the CDR3: TGTGCCAGCAGTTACTCGTCGACAGACTCCTACGAGCAGTACTTC. This sequence encodes CASSYSSTDSYEQYF.